A selection of T cell receptor beta chains follows, all from one sample in a study of OX40 agonist ivuxolimab in advanced cancers. The table came from immunoSEQ multiplex PCR; TCRdb's copy has only in-frame clones and leaves some out. The sample carries about 82,000 clones, approximately 87% recorded once. The input for sequencing was CD4+ or CD8+ T cells sorted from blood, taken in a trial of the OX40 agonist ivuxolimab. These receptors all come from an adult with an advanced solid tumor such as melanoma, head and neck, liver or kidney cancer. Each CDR3 is given with its conserved first and last residue. A D gene is named only where the DNA matches it firmly. Some rows have no size entry. The others give once, few or many, or a class for an expanded clone.

cdr3_nt	cdr3_aa	clone_size	d_call	v_call	j_call
TGTGCCAGCTCACCATTCAGGGGAGGGTCGAACACTGAAGCTTTCTTT	CASSPFRGGSNTEAFF	-	-	TRBV18	TRBJ1-1
TGTGCCAGCAGCGCGGGACTAGCGGGGGGTCGGGAGACCCAGTACTTC	CASSAGLAGGRETQYF	-	TRBD2	TRBV7-9	TRBJ2-5
TGCGCCAGCGGGCCAACAGGGGGCGCGACCTACGAGCAGTACTTC	CASGPTGGATYEQYF	-	TRBD1	TRBV5-1	TRBJ2-7
TGTGCCAGCAGCTTAGGGAGCGCCGGGGAGCTGTTTTTT	CASSLGSAGELFF	-	-	TRBV7-9	TRBJ2-2
TGTGCCAGCAGCTTAGGTCTTAGCGGGGGGGCTAACACGCAGTATTTT	CASSLGLSGGANTQYF	-	TRBD2	TRBV7-2	TRBJ2-3
TGCGCCAGCAGCCGCTGGACAGGGGACAATCAGCCCCAGCATTTT	CASSRWTGDNQPQHF	-	TRBD1	TRBV4-3	TRBJ1-5
TGTGCCTGGGAACAGAGAATGAACACTGAAGCTTTCTTT	CAWEQRMNTEAFF	-	-	TRBV30	TRBJ1-1
TGTGCCAGCAGTCCTGGACTGGGAAGCCCTGAAGCTTTCTTT	CASSPGLGSPEAFF	-	-	TRBV7-9	TRBJ1-1
TGTGCCAGCAGCTTGGGGCAGCAAACCTACGAGCAGTACTTC	CASSLGQQTYEQYF	-	-	TRBV5-6	TRBJ2-7
TGTGCCAGCAGAACCTTGCGGGTTGATGGCTACACCTTC	CASRTLRVDGYTF	-	-	TRBV6-5	TRBJ1-2
TGTGCCAGCATTGGGACTCGATACAATGAGCAGTTCTTC	CASIGTRYNEQFF	-	-	TRBV6-6	TRBJ2-1
TGTGCCAGCAGTGACCGGGACAGTAAGTGGTCACCCCTCCACTTT	CASSDRDSKWSPLHF	once	TRBD1	TRBV6-1	TRBJ1-6
TGTGCCACCAGCCCCGGGACAGGGGTCTACGAGCAGTACTTC	CATSPGTGVYEQYF	-	TRBD1	TRBV15	TRBJ2-7
TGTGCCAGCAGCCCTAGGACAGGGGGAAACATTCAGTACTTC	CASSPRTGGNIQYF	-	TRBD1	TRBV7-2	TRBJ2-4
TGCGCCAGCAGCTTGGCCGACAGGGGGCCATCCCTGCTGGATACGCAGTATTTT	CASSLADRGPSLLDTQYF	-	TRBD1	TRBV5-1	TRBJ2-3
TGTGCCAGCAGCCGGGGGCAGGGATCCCAAGAGACCCAGTACTTC	CASSRGQGSQETQYF	-	-	TRBV11-2	TRBJ2-5
TGTGCCAGTAGTATGACAGGGAACACTGAAGCTTTCTTT	CASSMTGNTEAFF	-	-	TRBV19	TRBJ1-1
TGTGCCAGCAGCCAAGTGGACATTCGGAATTCACCCCTCCACTTT	CASSQVDIRNSPLHF	once	-	TRBV14	TRBJ1-6
TGTGCCAGCACAGGGCTGAGGAATTCACCCCTCCACTTT	CASTGLRNSPLHF	-	-	TRBV28	TRBJ1-6
TGTGCCAGCAGCCGGGAGGTGGGACAGGGGGACTATACGCAGTATTTT	CASSREVGQGDYTQYF	once	TRBD1	TRBV7-2	TRBJ2-3
TGTGCCAGCAGGGGGACCGGTGGCTACACCTTC	CASRGTGGYTF	few	-	TRBV25-1	TRBJ1-2
TGTGCCAGCGTACAGGTCCTTAATGAAAAACTGTTTTTT	CASVQVLNEKLFF	few	-	TRBV2	TRBJ1-4
TGTGCCACAGGGCGGGGATCGAACACTGAAGCTTTCTTT	CATGRGSNTEAFF	once	-	TRBV7-6	TRBJ1-1
TGTGCCAGTAAGAAGATGGGAGCGGGGGAGTACAATGAGCAGTTCTTC	CASKKMGAGEYNEQFF	-	TRBD2	TRBV19	TRBJ2-1
TGCGCCAGCAGCGAGAGGCCGGACACCGGGGAGCTGTTTTTT	CASSERPDTGELFF	-	-	TRBV5-1	TRBJ2-2
TGTGCCAGCAGCCCTAGCCCTGCTGGCACAGATACGCAGTATTTT	CASSPSPAGTDTQYF	once	-	TRBV5-8	TRBJ2-3
TGTGCCAGCAGCCCGGGCTCCTACGAGCAGTACTTC	CASSPGSYEQYF	-	-	TRBV7-2	TRBJ2-7
TGTGCCAGCAGCATCCGGGACAGGGGGCTGAGTGGCTACACCTTC	CASSIRDRGLSGYTF	-	TRBD1	TRBV5-6	TRBJ1-2